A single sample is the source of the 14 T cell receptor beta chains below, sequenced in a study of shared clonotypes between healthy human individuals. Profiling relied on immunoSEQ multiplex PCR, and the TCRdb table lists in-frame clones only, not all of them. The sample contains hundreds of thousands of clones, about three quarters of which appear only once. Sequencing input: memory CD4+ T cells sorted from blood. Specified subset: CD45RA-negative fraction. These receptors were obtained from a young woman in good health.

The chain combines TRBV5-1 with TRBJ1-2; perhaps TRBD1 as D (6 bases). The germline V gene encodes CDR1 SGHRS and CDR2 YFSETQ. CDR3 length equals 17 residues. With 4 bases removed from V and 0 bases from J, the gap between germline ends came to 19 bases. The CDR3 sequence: CASSQGYERRANYGYTF. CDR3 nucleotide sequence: TGCGCCAGCAGCCAGGGGTATGAACGGAGAGCTAACTATGGCTACACCTTC.

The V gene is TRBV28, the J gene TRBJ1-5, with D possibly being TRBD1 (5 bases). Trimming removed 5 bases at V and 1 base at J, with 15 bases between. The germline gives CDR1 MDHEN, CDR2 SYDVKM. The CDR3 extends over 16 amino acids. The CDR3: CASSQRTWSSNQPQHF. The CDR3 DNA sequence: TGTGCCAGCAGTCAACGGACATGGTCGAGCAATCAGCCCCAGCATTTT.

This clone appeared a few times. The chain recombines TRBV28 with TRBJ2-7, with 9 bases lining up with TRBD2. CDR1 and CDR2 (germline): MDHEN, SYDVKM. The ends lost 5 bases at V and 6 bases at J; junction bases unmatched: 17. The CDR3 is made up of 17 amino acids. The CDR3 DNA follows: TGTGCCAGCAGTCCGAGGAGGCCTAGCGGGACCTTAGGCGAGCAGTACTTC. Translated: CASSPRRPSGTLGEQYF.

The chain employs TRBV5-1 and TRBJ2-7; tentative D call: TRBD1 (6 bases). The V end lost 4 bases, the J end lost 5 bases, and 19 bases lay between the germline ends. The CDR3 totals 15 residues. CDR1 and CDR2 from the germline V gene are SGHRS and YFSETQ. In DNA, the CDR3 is TGCGCCAGCAGCCCGGATGGACAGAGTCTGGACGAGCAGTACTTC. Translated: CASSPDGQSLDEQYF.

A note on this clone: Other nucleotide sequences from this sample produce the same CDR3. The CDR3 protein is CASSERGWYEQFF. CDR3 bases: TGTGCCAGCAGTGAAAGAGGGTGGTATGAGCAGTTCTTC. This rearrangement joins TRBV6-1 to TRBJ2-1, with D tentatively TRBD2 (5 bases). V lost 2 bases and J 8 bases, leaving 10 bases between the germline ends. Per the germline V gene, CDR1 is MNHNS and CDR2 is SASEGT. This CDR3 spans 13 amino acids.

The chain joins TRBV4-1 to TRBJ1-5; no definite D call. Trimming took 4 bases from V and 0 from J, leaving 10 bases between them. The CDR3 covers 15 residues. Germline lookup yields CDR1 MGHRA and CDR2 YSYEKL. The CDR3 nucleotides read TGCGCCAGCAGCCCTTTTGTCAGTAGCAATCAGCCCCAGCATTTT. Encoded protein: CASSPFVSSNQPQHF.

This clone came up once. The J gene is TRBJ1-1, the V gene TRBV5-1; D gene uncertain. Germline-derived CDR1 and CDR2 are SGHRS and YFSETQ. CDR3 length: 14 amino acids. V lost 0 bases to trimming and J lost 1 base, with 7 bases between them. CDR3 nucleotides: TGCGCCAGCAGCTTGGCCAGAGAGAACACTGAAGCTTTCTTT. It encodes CASSLARENTEAFF.

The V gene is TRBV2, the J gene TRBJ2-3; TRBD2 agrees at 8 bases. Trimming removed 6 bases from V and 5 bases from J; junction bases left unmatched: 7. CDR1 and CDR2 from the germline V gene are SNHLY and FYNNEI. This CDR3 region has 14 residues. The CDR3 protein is CASRREEAEDTQYF. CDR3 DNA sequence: TGTGCCAGCAGGCGGGAGGAAGCTGAAGATACGCAGTATTTT.

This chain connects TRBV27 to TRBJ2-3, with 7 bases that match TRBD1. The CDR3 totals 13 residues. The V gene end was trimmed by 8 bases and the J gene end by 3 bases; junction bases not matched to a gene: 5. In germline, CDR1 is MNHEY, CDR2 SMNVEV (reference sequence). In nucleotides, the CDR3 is TGTGCCAGCCTCCGGACAGGAACAGATACGCAGTATTTT. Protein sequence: CASLRTGTDTQYF.

The DNA of the CDR3 is TGTGCCACCAGCCCGGGACAGGGGGCCCTCATTAATGAAAAACTGTTTTTT. It yields the protein CATSPGQGALINEKLFF. The rearrangement uses TRBV15 and TRBJ1-4; TRBD1 aligns across 12 bases. This CDR3 spans 17 amino acids. V was clipped by 5 bases and J by 4 bases; unmatched bases: 8. Germline CDR1 reads LNHNV; CDR2 reads YYDKDF (reference sequence).

The DNA of the CDR3 is TGTGCCAGGCCCCGACAGGGGAGAACCGGGGAGCTGTTTTTT. Encoded protein: CARPRQGRTGELFF. The chain uses TRBV28 and TRBJ2-2, with 8 bases that match TRBD1. Germline CDR1 MDHEN, CDR2 SYDVKM. Germline trimming cut 9 bases from V and 5 bases from J; bases unmatched to any gene: 8. The CDR3 totals 14 residues.

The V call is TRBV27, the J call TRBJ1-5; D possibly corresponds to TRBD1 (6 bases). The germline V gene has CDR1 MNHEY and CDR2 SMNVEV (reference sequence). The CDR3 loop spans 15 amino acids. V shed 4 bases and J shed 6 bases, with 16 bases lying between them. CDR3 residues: CASSSQGFKGQPQHF. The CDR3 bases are TGTGCCAGCAGTTCTCAGGGGTTTAAGGGTCAGCCCCAGCATTTT.

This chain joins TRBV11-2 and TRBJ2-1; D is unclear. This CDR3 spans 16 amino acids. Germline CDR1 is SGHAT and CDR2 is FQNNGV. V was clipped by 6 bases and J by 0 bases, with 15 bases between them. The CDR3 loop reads CASSSPERTSYNEQFF. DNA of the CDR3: TGTGCCAGCAGTTCTCCCGAGCGAACCTCCTACAATGAGCAGTTCTTC.

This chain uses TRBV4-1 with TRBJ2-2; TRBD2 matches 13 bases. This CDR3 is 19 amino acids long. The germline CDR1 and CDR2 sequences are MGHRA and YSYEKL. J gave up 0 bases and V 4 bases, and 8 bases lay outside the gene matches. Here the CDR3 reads CASSPLTSGRTANTGELFF. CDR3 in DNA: TGCGCCAGCAGCCCGCTGACTAGCGGGAGGACCGCGAACACCGGGGAGCTGTTTTTT.